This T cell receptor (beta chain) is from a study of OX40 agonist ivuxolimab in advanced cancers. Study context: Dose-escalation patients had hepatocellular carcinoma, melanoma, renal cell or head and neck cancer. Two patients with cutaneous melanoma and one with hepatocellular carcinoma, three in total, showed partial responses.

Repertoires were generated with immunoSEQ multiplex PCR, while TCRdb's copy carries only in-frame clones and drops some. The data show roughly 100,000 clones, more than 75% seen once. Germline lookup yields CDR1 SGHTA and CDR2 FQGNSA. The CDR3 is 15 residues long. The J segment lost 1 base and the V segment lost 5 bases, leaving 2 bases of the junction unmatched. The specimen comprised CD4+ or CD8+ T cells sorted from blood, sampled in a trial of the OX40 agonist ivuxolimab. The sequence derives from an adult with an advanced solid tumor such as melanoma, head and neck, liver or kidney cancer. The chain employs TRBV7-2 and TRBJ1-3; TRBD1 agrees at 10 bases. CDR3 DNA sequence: TGTGCCAGCAGCCCGGACAGGGGGTCTGGAAACACCATATATTTT. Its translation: CASSPDRGSGNTIYF. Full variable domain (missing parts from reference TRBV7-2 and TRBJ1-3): GAGVSQSPSNKVTEKGKDVELRCDPISGHTALYWYRQSLGQGLEFLIYFQGNSAPDKSGLPSDRFSAERTGGSVSTLTIQRTQQEDSAVYLCASSPDRGSGNTIYFGEGSWLTVV.